These 9 T cell receptor beta chains came from one sample sequenced in a study of T cells in Graves' hyperthyroidism and ophthalmopathy. It was RNA transcripts that yielded the amplified TCR beta CDR3 regions. RT-PCR in the first round (using the HTBI primer set) targeted the TCR CDR3. TCRdb re-derived calls from the multiplex PCR reads in MiXCR, one entry per CDR3 protein. The sample lists around 450,000 distinct CDR3 sequences; approximately 14% were seen once. The specimen sequenced was blood. The receptors stem from a woman aged 18-29 years with Graves' hyperthyroidism.

This clonotype came up a few times. The chain recombines TRBV24-1 with TRBJ1-4, with 7 bases aligning to TRBD1. The CDR3 contains 16 residues. Trimming removed 4 bases from V and 0 bases from J; junction bases left unmatched: 4. Germline CDR1 and CDR2: KGHDR and SFDVKD. The CDR3 region is CATSDPGTATNEKLFF. The CDR3 nucleotides read TGTGCCACCAGTGACCCCGGGACAGCAACTAATGAAAAACTGTTTTTT.

This clonotype was found many times. V usage is TRBV30 and J usage is TRBJ2-7; 7 nucleotides line up with TRBD1. V shed 3 bases and J 3 bases; nucleotides not matched to a gene: 11. Germline V gene data show CDR1 as GTSNPN and CDR2 as SVGIG (reference sequence). CDR3 length: 15 amino acids. The CDR3 DNA is TGTGCCTGGAGGGTGCCTTACCCAGGGGGCTACGAGCAGTACTTC. Residues: CAWRVPYPGGYEQYF.

This clonotype was seen repeatedly, ten times or more. This chain connects TRBV28 to TRBJ2-2; tentative D call: TRBD2 (6 bases). This CDR3 region has 17 residues. CDR1 is MDHEN and CDR2 is SYDVKM in the germline V gene. V was clipped by 2 bases and J by 4 bases, with 17 bases between them. CDR3 region: CASSLGRGRSFTGELFF. In DNA, the CDR3 is TGTGCCAGCAGTTTAGGTCGAGGGAGGTCCTTCACCGGGGAGCTGTTTTTT. The variable domain in full, completed from reference TRBV28 and TRBJ2-2, reads DVKVTQSSRYLVKRTGEKVFLECVQDMDHENMFWYRQDPGLGLRLIYFSYDVKMKEKGDIPEGYSVSREKKERFSLILESASTNQTSMYLCASSLGRGRSFTGELFFGEGSRLTVL.

The genes are TRBV6-1 and TRBJ1-1; a weak D match, TRBD1 (6 bases). Deletions cut 5 bases from V and 7 bases from J, with 20 bases between. This CDR3 comprises 15 residues. The germline V gene has CDR1 MNHNS and CDR2 SASEGT. The CDR3 DNA is TGTGCCAGCAGTTTCACAGGGAGACCCCTCAATGAAGCTTTCTTT. Its translation: CASSFTGRPLNEAFF.

This clonotype was found many times. The chain joins TRBV9 to TRBJ2-1; 10 bases are a match to TRBD2. V dropped 2 bases and J dropped 0; count of bases not matched to a gene: 11. CDR1 and CDR2 from the germline V gene are SGDLS and YYNGEE. The CDR3 has 19 amino acids. The CDR3 here is CASSVTPQLAGSSYNEQFF. The CDR3 bases are TGTGCCAGCAGCGTGACCCCTCAACTAGCGGGGAGCTCCTACAATGAGCAGTTCTTC.

This clonotype was seen repeatedly, ten times or more. J is TRBJ2-1 and V is TRBV6-1; D is ambiguous. V was shortened by 6 bases and J by 5 bases, with 11 bases between the two germline ends. The CDR3 contains 13 residues. CDR1 is MNHNS and CDR2 is SASEGT in the germline V gene. This CDR3 is CASSDIDHNEQFF. The CDR3 DNA reads TGTGCCAGCAGCGACATCGACCACAATGAGCAGTTCTTC.

This clonotype was detected ten times or more. The V gene is TRBV7-3, the J gene TRBJ2-1; D uncertain. Germline CDR1 and CDR2: SGHTA and FQGTGA. The CDR3 has 11 amino acids. V shed 6 bases and J shed 6 bases, with 6 bases lying between them. CDR3 DNA: TGTGCCAGCAGTGGCGGCAATGAGCAGTTCTTC. Translating gives CASSGGNEQFF.

This clonotype was found many times. The rearrangement links TRBV28 to TRBJ2-3; 11 nucleotides align to TRBD2. J was trimmed by 6 bases and V by 5 bases; bases with no gene match: 4. This CDR3 comprises 14 residues. CDR1 MDHEN and CDR2 SYDVKM come from the germline V gene. The CDR3 coding sequence is TGTGCCAGCAGTCCTATAGCGGGGGGGGATACGCAGTATTTT. This sequence encodes CASSPIAGGDTQYF.

This chain joins TRBV11-2 and TRBJ2-1, with 8 bases that match TRBD2. The CDR3 runs to 14 residues. The trim removed 1 base at V and 12 bases at J, leaving 8 bases unmatched. Per germline, CDR1 SGHAT and CDR2 FQNNGV. CDR3 coding DNA: TGTGCCAGCAGCTTAGTTCTGGGGCTAGCGGGGCAGTTCTTC. Protein product: CASSLVLGLAGQFF.